This T cell receptor beta chain was captured by sequencing in a study of blood T cell repertoires in COVID-19 (TCRdb year 2020). Some background on the complete study: The collaborator samples originated in the United States, Italy and Spain and spanned the acute and convalescent phases of COVID-19. A freely available public database, intended as a resource for researchers studying the immune response to SARS-CoV-2, is where the repertoires were released. Samples came from the ongoing ImmuneRACE study (first 160 participants) plus 1,254 subjects from 6 global collaborators. The prospective study material was composed of cDNA or gDNA derived from T cells, B-cell-depleted T cells, or PBMCs. Subjects who had been exposed to COVID-19, were actively infected with it, or had recovered from it provided the deeply sampled blood TCRbeta repertoires that made up the dataset. Where available, HLA class I and class II types were obtained from metadata supplied by the sample provider rather than from assay-based typing. The sample metadata nearly always contained a de-identified subject ID, COVID-19 status, age in years and sex. The paper's findings and limits, for the study overall: The amount of clinical and demographic metadata varied by source and participant and was provided uncurated.

TCRbeta CDR3 regions were amplified from genomic DNA by means of the immunoSEQ Assay, a bias-controlled multiplex PCR. The source study handled its data this way. The number of nucleated cells in each sample was estimated from the amplification of reference gene primers within the assay. To quantify the absolute abundance of each unique TCRbeta CDR3 rearrangement, sequence reads were collapsed and filtered. For each sample, productive Simpson clonality was calculated as the square root of Simpson's diversity index across productive rearrangements. TCRdb retrieved this table from immuneACCESS and kept in-frame rearrangements only. Not all clones are present; in checked studies, unresolved V genes account for under half, and no reason is known for the remainder. V and J calls and clone size are those listed in that table; D and trimming were worked out from the DNA. The sample has more than 300,000 clones on record, roughly 89% of them singletons. Together, the top ten hold under 3.5% of the sample.

Samples from volunteer blood donors who had recovered from COVID-19 were contributed by a second Seattle source. Collaborating institutions collected whole blood in K2EDTA tubes following their own protocols. For TCRbeta analysis, collaborators shipped samples as frozen whole blood, isolated PBMCs, or DNA extracted from either of those sample types. Including the terminal cysteine and phenylalanine, the CDR3 comprises 17 residues. The read is trimmed to its CDR3 DNA, 51 bases read in frame from base 1. Compared with germline, V lacks 5 bases and J lacks 1 base; bases without a gene match: 6. Reading the germline V gene gives CDR1 SGHNT and CDR2 YENEEA. The table lists this clone with a count of one. What antigen it recognizes has not been identified. No per-base quality is available; no much larger clone lies one base away.

In this chain, TRBV11-3 is recombined with TRBJ2-3, and 13 junction bases match TRBD2. The sequence was obtained from a woman between 18 and 29 years old who had recovered from COVID-19. Input material: peripheral blood. This receptor carries the CDR3 CASSPGTSGIRTDTQYF. At the DNA level, the sequence is TGTGCCAGCAGCCCTGGGACTAGCGGGATCCGCACAGATACGCAGTATTTT.